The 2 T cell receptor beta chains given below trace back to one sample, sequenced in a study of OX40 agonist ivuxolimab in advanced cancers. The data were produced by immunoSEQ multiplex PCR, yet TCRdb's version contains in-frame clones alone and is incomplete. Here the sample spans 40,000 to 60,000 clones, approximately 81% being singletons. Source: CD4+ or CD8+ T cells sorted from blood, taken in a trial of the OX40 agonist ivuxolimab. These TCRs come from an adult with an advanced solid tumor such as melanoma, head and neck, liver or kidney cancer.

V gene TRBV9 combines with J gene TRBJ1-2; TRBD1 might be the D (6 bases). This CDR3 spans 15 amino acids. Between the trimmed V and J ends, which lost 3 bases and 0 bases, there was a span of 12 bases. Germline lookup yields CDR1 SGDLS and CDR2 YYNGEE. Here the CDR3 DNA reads TGTGCCAGCAGCGCCCTACAGGGAGCTAACTATGGCTACACCTTC. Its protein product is CASSALQGANYGYTF.

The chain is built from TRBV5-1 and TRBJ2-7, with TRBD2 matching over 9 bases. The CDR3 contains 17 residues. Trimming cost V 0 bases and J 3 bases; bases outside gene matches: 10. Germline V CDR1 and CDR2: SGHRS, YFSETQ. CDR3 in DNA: TGCGCCAGCAGCTTGGGGGGTAGCGGGAGCATCAACTACGAGCAGTACTTC. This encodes CASSLGGSGSINYEQYF.